One T cell receptor (beta chain) is described in this entry. The data were taken from a study of blood T cell repertoires in COVID-19. TCRdb's copy holds only in-frame clones and misses some; the assay was immunoSEQ multiplex PCR. The sample shows 20,000 to 25,000 clones, approximately 90% of them seen only once. Germline CDR1 and CDR2: SGHTA and FQGNSA. This CDR3 has 13 amino acids. V lost 4 bases and J lost 3, with 9 bases in between. Input material: peripheral blood. The TCR originated in a woman older than 75 with active COVID-19. The chain has TRBV7-2 and TRBJ2-5, with a weak D call TRBD2 (6 bases). In nucleotides, the CDR3 is TGTGCCAGCAGCTGGGCGGGGAAAGAGACCCAGTACTTC. This codes for CASSWAGKETQYF. Based on the CDR3 plus reference TRBV7-2 and TRBJ2-5, the full variable domain is GAGVSQSPSNKVTEKGKDVELRCDPISGHTALYWYRQSLGQGLEFLIYFQGNSAPDKSGLPSDRFSAERTGGSVSTLTIQRTQQEDSAVYLCASSWAGKETQYFGPGTRLLVL.